This TCR gamma chain was profiled in a study of Vδ1+ human thymocytes (dated by TCRdb to 2016 to 2019). Some background on the complete study: mRNA-level TRG and TRD CDR3 repertoires of highly purified Vdelta1+ thymocytes from young children were characterised as a data resource. The multiplex-based CDR3 amplicon strategy had previously been validated against 5'RACE-based CDR3 amplicon generation methods.

Broad study findings and their caveats: Many TRG clonotypes were shared between donors (up to about 7x10^3), whereas TRD repertoires were essentially private (max roughly 120 shared). Because unexpected Vdelta2 sequences could lead to misinterpretation of bulk repertoire data, the authors recommended using highly purified populations and single-cell validation. In contrast to oligoclonal peripheral blood repertoires, thymic TRG and TRD repertoires appeared to be highly polyclonal with Gaussian CDR3 length distributions. Because no clustering by age or sex was seen, donors were not stratified by age or sex in the analyses. Despite high sort purity, 15% to 20% of thymic TRD sequences were Vdelta2 (and few Vdelta3), unlike peripheral blood Vdelta1+ controls.

As for this clone: Its cognate antigen has yet to be identified. Per-nucleotide qualities are absent, and no much larger clonotype sits a single base away.

RNA extraction was carried out with the RNeasy mini kit, and reverse transcription was then done using Superscript III. CDR3 amplicons were produced by multiplex PCR using pooled V-gene forward primers and a constant-region reverse primer with Illumina adaptor overhangs. After gel purification, the amplicons were indexed with Nextera index primers during eight to nine additional PCR cycles and then purified using AMPure XP beads. Sequencing of the libraries was done on an Illumina MiSeq using paired-end 250 bp reads, dual indexing and a roughly 20% PhiX spike-in. The authors processed their data as follows. FastQC was used to check read quality, and ea-utils fastq-join was used to merge TRG read pairs. IMGT/HighV-QUEST was used to annotate the sequences, only productive sequences with an unambiguous V-gene assignment were kept, and clonotypes were defined as sequences sharing an identical CDR3 sequence. Downstream analysis used VDJtools 1.1.1, tcR 2.2.3, Treemap and vegan Shannon diversity in R 3.4.4. TCRdb reprocessed the public reads with the caller CATT; rows with the same DNA were merged afterwards. The V and J calls and clone size come from TCRdb's table, not from the authors' own analysis. Here the sample has roughly 7,000 gamma-chain clones; 42% occur a single time. Together, the top ten hold more than 1.5% of the sample.

Thymic samples were depleted of alphabeta T cells, then CD3+ TCRVdelta1+ TCRVdelta2- thymocytes were FACS-sorted. A purity of roughly 96% to 99.6% was achieved for sorted Vdelta1+ thymocytes. The thymic specimens were obtained from several paediatric patients who were undergoing corrective cardiac surgery and ranged in age from about 5 days to 17 months. After the thymic tissue was dispersed, mononuclear cells were isolated using a Histopaque-1077 density gradient. For staining, the antibodies used were anti-TCRVdelta1 clone TS8.2, anti-TCRVdelta2 clone B6, anti-CD3 clone HIT3a and anti-TCRalphabeta clone IP26. Including the terminal cysteine and phenylalanine, the CDR3 comprises 17 residues. CDR3 DNA is the only sequence kept; it has 51 bases, read in frame from the first base. For CDR1 and CDR2, the germline V gene lists EGSTGY and YDSYTSSV. The V end gives up 1 base and the J end 0 bases, leaving 8 bases in the junction not matched to a gene.

The TCR comes from a boy in the first two years of life who had congenital heart surgery. Source material: Vdelta1+ gamma-delta thymocytes from the thymus. Interpreted using the paper, the cell subset or site label stands for: FACS-sorted CD3+ TCRalphabeta- TCRVdelta1+ TCRVdelta2- thymocytes. The chain is made from TRGV4 and TRGJP1. TCRdb offers no J gene call, so here the DNA was matched to germline to obtain one. Here the CDR3 is given as CATWDGLIDTTGWFKIF. The bases are TGTGCCACCTGGGATGGCCTGATAGATACCACTGGTTGGTTCAAGATATTT.